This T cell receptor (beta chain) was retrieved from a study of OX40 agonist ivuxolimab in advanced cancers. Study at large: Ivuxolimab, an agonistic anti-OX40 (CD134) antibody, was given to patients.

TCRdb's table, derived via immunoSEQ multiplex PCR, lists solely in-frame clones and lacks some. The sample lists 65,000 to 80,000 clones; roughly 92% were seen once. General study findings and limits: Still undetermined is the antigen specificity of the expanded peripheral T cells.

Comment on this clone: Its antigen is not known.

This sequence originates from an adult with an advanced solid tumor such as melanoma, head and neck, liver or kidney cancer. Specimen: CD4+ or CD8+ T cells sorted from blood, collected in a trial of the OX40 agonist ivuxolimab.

CDR3 sequence reads: CASSPTRLETQYF. The CDR3 coding sequence is TGTGCCAGCTCACCGACTAGACTGGAGACCCAGTACTTC. V gene TRBV18 combines with J gene TRBJ2-5; tentatively, D is TRBD2 (6 bases). CDR1 and CDR2 from the germline V gene are KGHSH and LQKENI. The V end lost 3 bases, the J end lost 5 bases, and 10 bases lay between the germline ends. This CDR3 contains 13 residues.